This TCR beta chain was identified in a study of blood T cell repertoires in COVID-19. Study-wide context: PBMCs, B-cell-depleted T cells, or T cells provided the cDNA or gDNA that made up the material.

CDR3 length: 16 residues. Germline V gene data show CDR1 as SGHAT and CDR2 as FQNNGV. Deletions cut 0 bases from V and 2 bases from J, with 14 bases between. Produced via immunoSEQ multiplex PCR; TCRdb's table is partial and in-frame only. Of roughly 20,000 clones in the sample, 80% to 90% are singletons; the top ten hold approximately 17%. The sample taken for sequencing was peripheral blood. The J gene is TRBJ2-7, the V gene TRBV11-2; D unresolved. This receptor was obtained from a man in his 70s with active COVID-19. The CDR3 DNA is TGTGCCAGCAGCTTAGATTTAGTCCACCGAGCCTACGAGCAGTACTTC. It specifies CASSLDLVHRAYEQYF.